This TCR beta chain was recovered during a study of blood T cell repertoires in COVID-19. Study at large: COVID-19 samples collected from the United States, Italy and Spain covered acute and convalescent phases. PBMCs, B-cell-depleted T cells, or T cells provided the cDNA or gDNA that made up the material.

Authors' methods: Reference gene primer amplification gave nucleated cell count estimates. The table came from immunoSEQ multiplex PCR; TCRdb's copy has only in-frame clones and leaves some out. That table supplies the V and J calls and clone size; D and trimming were determined from the DNA. The sample carries around 99,000 clones, about four fifths recorded once. V lost 2 bases, J lost 1 base, and 10 bases lay in between. CDR3 length: 15 amino acids. Germline V gene lookup returns CDR1 SGHKS and CDR2 YYEKEE (reference sequence). The clonotype comes from a woman older than 75 with active or convalescent COVID-19. The genes are TRBV5-5 and TRBJ1-3; D gene unclear. The sample consisted of peripheral blood. The CDR3 DNA is TGTGCCAGCAGCTTTTTTTCCGTGTCTGGAAACACCATATATTTT. It translates to CASSFFSVSGNTIYF.